These 10 T cell receptor beta chains originate from one sample sequenced in a study of molecular identifiers for immune sequencing clone quantification. MiXCR, run by TCRdb on the PCR reads, gives a single entry per CDR3 protein. This repertoire shows more than 250,000 distinct CDR3 sequences, 20% to 25% found once; its top ten account for approximately 0.85%. The sample taken for sequencing was naive CD8+ T cells from blood, with Jurkat cell RNA spiked in. Regarding subset: FACS-sorted CD8+CD4-CCR7+CD45RA+ naive T cells. The receptors here all came from a human donor in good health. Some libraries in this study had Jurkat cell RNA spiked in.

This rearrangement joins TRBV7-6 to TRBJ2-7; no clear D gene. This CDR3 spans 13 amino acids. Germline CDR1 reads SGHVS; CDR2 reads FNYEAQ. Trimming left V 5 bases short and J 7 bases short, with 15 bases between. CDR3 sequence: CASSPVLGLEQYF. The CDR3 coding sequence is TGTGCCAGCAGCCCCGTCCTAGGTTTGGAGCAGTACTTC.

This clonotype has only a few counts. The chain carries TRBV2 and TRBJ2-3; 13 bases agree with TRBD2. This CDR3 contains 19 residues. Germline lookup yields CDR1 SNHLY and CDR2 FYNNEI. Trimming removed 2 bases from V and 0 bases from J; junction bases left unmatched: 8. The CDR3 bases are TGTGCCAGCAGTGAAACGACTAGCGGGGGGACAACTAGCACAGATACGCAGTATTTT. Translating gives CASSETTSGGTTSTDTQYF.

This clonotype was picked up many times. This chain connects TRBV5-5 to TRBJ1-1; possibly TRBD1 for D (6 bases). The germline V gene has CDR1 SGHKS and CDR2 YYEKEE (reference sequence). The V end was cut by 4 bases, the J end by 6 bases, with 16 bases between. The CDR3 totals 14 residues. CDR3 protein: CASSDAQGGPEAFF. CDR3 DNA: TGTGCCAGCAGCGACGCACAGGGAGGGCCTGAAGCTTTCTTT.

J is TRBJ2-3 and V is TRBV12-3 or TRBV12-4; D is possibly TRBD1 (6 bases). CDR3 size: 14 residues. The V end lost 5 bases, the J end lost 5 bases, and 14 bases lay between the germline ends. CDR3 sequence: CASSPQGIRDTQYF. The CDR3, as DNA: TGTGCCAGCAGTCCGCAGGGGATTCGAGATACGCAGTATTTT.

This clonotype was observed at least ten times. The chain couples TRBV4-3 to TRBJ2-1; D uncertain. Germline-derived CDR1 and CDR2 are LGHNA and YSLEER. The V end was cut by 3 bases, the J end by 4 bases, with 7 bases between. The CDR3 covers 13 residues. The CDR3 is CASSHTLYNEQFF. The CDR3 DNA is TGCGCCAGCAGCCACACCCTTTACAATGAGCAGTTCTTC.

The table lists this clonotype with a few counts. No conserved phenylalanine or tryptophan ends this CDR3, so it is likely a read error. The V call is TRBV6-2 or TRBV6-3, the J call TRBJ1-5; 9 bases are shared with TRBD1. The V and J ends lost 9 bases and 5 bases, in that order; junction bases with no gene match: 11. Per germline, CDR1 MNHEY and CDR2 SVGEGT. The CDR3 length is 15 residues. CDR3 sequence (DNA): TGTGCCAGTACCAAAGGGGGACAGGGCTATCAGCCCCAGCATCTT. Translated: CASTKGGQGYQPQHL.

V gene TRBV6-2 or TRBV6-3 combines with J gene TRBJ2-1; tentatively, D is TRBD2 (6 bases). Germline assignment: CDR1 MNHEY and CDR2 SVGEGT. The CDR3 consists of 14 residues. V lost 7 bases and J 9 bases, leaving 19 bases between the germline ends. The CDR3 bases are TGTGCCAGCAACGATCGGGACGAGGGACTTGAGCAGTTCTTC. This gives the protein CASNDRDEGLEQFF.

This clonotype was detected many times. The chain couples TRBV15 to TRBJ2-3; 10 bases map to TRBD2. J was trimmed by 4 bases and V by 5 bases; bases with no gene match: 9. This CDR3 region has 16 residues. Germline values: CDR1 LNHNV, CDR2 YYDKDF (reference sequence). The CDR3 DNA sequence: TGTGCCACCAGCTCCCGATTAGCGGGGGGACCAGATACGCAGTATTTT. Translation: CATSSRLAGGPDTQYF.

This clonotype was seen ten or more times. The chain uses TRBV12-3 or TRBV12-4 and TRBJ2-3; 7 nucleotides line up with TRBD1. The CDR3 consists of 13 residues. The junction had 2 bases not matched to a gene; V was cut back by 4 bases and J by 4 bases. DNA for the CDR3: TGTGCCAGCAGTTCCACAGGGGCAGATACGCAGTATTTT. It codes for CASSSTGADTQYF.

In this sample, this clonotype turned up a few times. The chain carries TRBV7-9 and TRBJ2-5; 8 bases match TRBD1. This CDR3 spans 14 amino acids. V trimming: 8 bases; J trimming: 5 bases; junction bases outside the gene matches: 10. Germline V gene sequence: CDR1 SEHNR, CDR2 FQNEAQ (reference sequence). The CDR3 spells CASLTNRGSETQYF. The CDR3 DNA sequence: TGTGCCAGCCTTACAAACAGGGGGTCGGAGACCCAGTACTTC.